The clone carrying this TCR beta chain was counted only a few times. TCRdb independently ran MiXCR on the reads; one entry per CDR3 protein. The data hold approximately 100,000 distinct CDR3 sequences, with around 22% observed a single time. This entry comes from a study of T cell repertoires in cytomegalovirus infection. As for the study in general: Public signatures in TCR beta pointed to CMV infection and matching HLA type.

This CDR3 has 13 amino acids. The V end lost 4 bases, the J end lost 3 bases, and 9 bases lay between the germline ends. The source material was CD8+ T cells from PBMCs. The clonotype comes from a human donor in good health (CMV status not recorded). Some clones in this sample may be carry-over from other donors' samples. The chain couples TRBV12-3 or TRBV12-4 to TRBJ1-2; D uncertain. The CDR3 loop reads CASSSVGHYGYTF. The CDR3 DNA reads as TGTGCCAGCAGTTCGGTCGGGCACTATGGCTACACCTTC.